A selection of T cell receptor beta chains follows, all from one sample in a study of beta chain features in type 1 diabetes. Assay used: immunoSEQ multiplex PCR; TCRdb lists only in-frame clones, some missing. The data contain 150,000 to 200,000 clones, just over 8% of them singletons. The sequenced sample consisted of central memory CD4+ T cells from blood. These receptors were taken from a woman between 18 and 29 years old with type 1 diabetes. The conserved cysteine and the conserved F or W are not part of the CDR3 here. The order of the fields is CDR3 length, V gene, clone size, J gene, CDR3 protein. A clone size is listed for some rows: how often the clone was seen (once, few, many), or a class if it is expanded.

>12|TRBV5-4|NA|TRBJ1-1
ASSTAGTARRAF
>12|TRBV11-2|NA|TRBJ2-3
ASSSGGPRDTQY
>11|TRBV29-1|NA|TRBJ2-5
SASRRKEETQY
>11|TRBV19|few|TRBJ1-4
ASRSLVGEKLF
>12|TRBV7-9|NA|TRBJ2-5
ASSLAGVRETQY
>14|TRBV6-1|NA|TRBJ2-3
ASSAGLAGASDTQY
>14|TRBV10-3|NA|TRBJ1-2
AISESTMGQGYGYT
>13|TRBV7-2|NA|TRBJ1-5
ASSLSSGDQQPQH
>12|TRBV7-9|few|TRBJ2-5
ASSRGLYQETQY
>12|TRBV14|few|TRBJ2-5
ASRAGTFQETQY
>13|TRBV5-4|few|TRBJ2-1
ASSQPTGGYNEQF
>11|TRBV10-3|NA|TRBJ2-5
AISASGQETQY
>13|TRBV9|few|TRBJ1-2
ASSEMGHSNYGYT
>15|TRBV18|few|TRBJ2-1
ASSLWTSGGEYNEQF
>12|TRBV7-9|few|TRBJ2-5
ASSLGGGQETQY
>13|TRBV4-3|NA|TRBJ1-2
ASSQVPGGDYGYT
>13|TRBV7-2|NA|TRBJ1-5
ASRRTGNSNQPQH
>15|TRBV7-9|few|TRBJ2-3
ASSRLASGIGTDTQY
>16|TRBV5-6|NA|TRBJ2-4
ASSRPGTDTVAKNIQY
>13|TRBV5-1|few|TRBJ2-2
ASRTSGSVPGELF
>12|TRBV5-1|NA|TRBJ1-1
ASSLTGQDAEAF
>12|TRBV14|few|TRBJ2-3
ASSQQDGLDTQY
>11|TRBV7-9|NA|TRBJ2-7
ASSLGEAREQY
>10|TRBV6-6|few|TRBJ1-2
ASNPDRGGYT
>12|TRBV7-3|few|TRBJ1-5
ASSWGTTQQPQH
>15|TRBV4-3|many|TRBJ2-2
ASSQDSQRGGTGELF
>13|TRBV7-2|few|TRBJ2-1
ASSPETFSYNEQF
>12|TRBV5-1|NA|TRBJ2-5
ASTRRTGSETQY
>12|TRBV7-2|NA|TRBJ2-5
ASSNDGSPQTQY
>14|TRBV27|many|TRBJ1-2
ASSSWGQGASGGYT
>15|TRBV7-2|few|TRBJ2-5
ASSQDQAGTTGETQY
>13|TRBV6-1|few|TRBJ2-3
ASSSGTYSTDTQY
>12|TRBV28|NA|TRBJ2-7
ASSGQGSWHEQY
>14|TRBV11-3|NA|TRBJ1-5
ASSLRGGSSNQPQH
>13|TRBV6-5|NA|TRBJ2-7
ASSYSLLAGAEQY
>17|TRBV5-1|few|TRBJ2-1
ASLPWASGRPSSYNEQF
>14|TRBV28|many|TRBJ2-1
ASSPFKGSSYNEQF
>15|TRBV5-1|few|TRBJ2-3
ASSLGWTSGSTDTQY
>12|TRBV7-9|NA|TRBJ1-1
ASSAGQGFSYVF
>14|TRBV25-1|NA|TRBJ1-2
ASSSPRARTGYGYT
>13|TRBV9|few|TRBJ1-1
ASSVSARPNTEAF
>15|TRBV11-3|few|TRBJ2-3
ASSLGMTSGNRDTQY
>12|TRBV14|NA|TRBJ2-3
ASTQGLATDTQY
>11|TRBV29-1|few|TRBJ2-5
SVDILGQETQY
>11|TRBV15|few|TRBJ2-5
ATSRDIEETQY
>13|TRBV2|few|TRBJ1-3
ASSAGSNTGNTIY
>13|TRBV7-2|few|TRBJ1-6
ASSFETGPNSPLH
>11|TRBV29-1|NA|TRBJ2-3
SVDVEGTDTQY
>13|TRBV18|few|TRBJ2-7
ASSPGLAVGYEQY
>15|TRBV25-1|NA|TRBJ1-2
ASSEYMGEGLLYGYT
>15|TRBV27|few|TRBJ2-7
ASSRDSSDSISYEQY
>16|TRBV23-1|few|TRBJ1-3
ASSQSGTGKIAGNTIY